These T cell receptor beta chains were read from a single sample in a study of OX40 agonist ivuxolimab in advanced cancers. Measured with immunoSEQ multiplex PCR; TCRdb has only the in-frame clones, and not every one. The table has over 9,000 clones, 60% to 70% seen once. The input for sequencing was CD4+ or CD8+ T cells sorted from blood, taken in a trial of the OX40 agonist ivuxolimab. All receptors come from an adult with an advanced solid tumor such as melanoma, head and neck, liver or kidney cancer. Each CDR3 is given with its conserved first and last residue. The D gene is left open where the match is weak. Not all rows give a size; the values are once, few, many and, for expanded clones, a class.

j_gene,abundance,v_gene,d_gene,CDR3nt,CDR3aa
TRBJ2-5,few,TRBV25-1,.,TGTGCCAGCAGTGGCCCCAGACAGTCCCGGGAGACCCAGTACTTC,CASSGPRQSRETQYF
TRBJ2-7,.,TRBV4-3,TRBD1,TGCGCCAGCAGCCTGGGACAGGGGGCCTACGAGCAGTACTTC,CASSLGQGAYEQYF
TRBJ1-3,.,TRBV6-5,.,TGTGCCAGCTCGAGGGGATCCGGAAACACCATATATTTT,CASSRGSGNTIYF
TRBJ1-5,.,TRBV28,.,TGTGCCAGCAGTTCGCTCCCCGGGCAGCCCCAGCATTTT,CASSSLPGQPQHF
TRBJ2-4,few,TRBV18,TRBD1,TGTGCCAGCTCACTGGACAGGGACATTCAGTACTTC,CASSLDRDIQYF
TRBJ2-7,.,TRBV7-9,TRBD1,TGTGCCAGCAGCTTACCGCCGGGACAGGACTTTTTC,CASSLPPGQDFF
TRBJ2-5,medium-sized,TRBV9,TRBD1,TGTGCCAGCAGCGTAGCTTACAGGGGAGAGACCCAGTACTTC,CASSVAYRGETQYF
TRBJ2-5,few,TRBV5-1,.,TGCGCCAGCAGCGGCGAGGGTACCCAAGAGACCCAGTACTTC,CASSGEGTQETQYF
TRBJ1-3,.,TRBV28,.,TGTGCCAGCAGTTTATACGGGACACTCTCTGGAAACACCATATATTTT,CASSLYGTLSGNTIYF
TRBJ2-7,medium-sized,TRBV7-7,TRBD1,TGTGCTAGCAGCTTAGGGGGCGGCAGCTACGAGCAGTACTTC,CASSLGGGSYEQYF
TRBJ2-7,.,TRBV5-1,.,TGCGCCAGCAGCTTGGAAGGTACAGGCGGGGAGCAGTACTTC,CASSLEGTGGEQYF
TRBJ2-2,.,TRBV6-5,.,TGTGCCAGCAGTTACTTCCTCACCGGGGAGCTGTTTTTT,CASSYFLTGELFF
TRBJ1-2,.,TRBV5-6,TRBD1,TGTGCCAGCAGCTTAGACTTGGGACAGGAGGTGTATGGCTACACCTTC,CASSLDLGQEVYGYTF
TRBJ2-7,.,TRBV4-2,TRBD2,TGTGCCAGCAGCCCGATCAGTGGACTAGCGGACTACGAGCAGTACTTC,CASSPISGLADYEQYF
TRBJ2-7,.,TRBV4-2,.,TGTGCCAGCAGACTTTCCGACCGGGCCTACTCCTACGAGCAGTACTTC,CASRLSDRAYSYEQYF
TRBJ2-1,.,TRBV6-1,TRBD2,TGTGCCAGCAGTGAACTAGCGGGGGGGTACAATGAGCAGTTCTTC,CASSELAGGYNEQFF
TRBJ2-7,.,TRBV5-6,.,TGTGCCAGCAGCTTGGGGGGGGATACCTACGAGCAGTACTTC,CASSLGGDTYEQYF
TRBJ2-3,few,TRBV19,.,TGTGCCAGTAGTATTACCCCAGGGTGGGATACGCAGTATTTT,CASSITPGWDTQYF
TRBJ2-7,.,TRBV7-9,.,TGTGCCAGCAGCGGGGGCGAGCAGTACTTC,CASSGGEQYF
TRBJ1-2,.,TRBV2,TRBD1,TGTGCCAGCAGTGATACAGGGGAGTACACCTTC,CASSDTGEYTF
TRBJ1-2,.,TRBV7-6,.,TGTGCCAGCAGCGAATCCCCGGTGGAAGCTAACTATGGCTACACCTTC,CASSESPVEANYGYTF
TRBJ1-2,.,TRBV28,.,TGTGCCAGCAGGGTCAACTATGGCTACACCTTC,CASRVNYGYTF
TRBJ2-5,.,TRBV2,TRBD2,TGTGCCAGCAAGGGACTAGCGGGCATTGGGGAGACCCAGTACTTC,CASKGLAGIGETQYF
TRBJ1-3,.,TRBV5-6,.,TGTGCCAGCAGCTTGGGTCAGGGTGGAAACACCATATATTTT,CASSLGQGGNTIYF
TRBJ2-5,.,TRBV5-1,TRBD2,TGCGCCAGCCGAGGGGAGGGGTCGCTGCAAGAGACCCAGTACTTC,CASRGEGSLQETQYF
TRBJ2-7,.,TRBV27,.,TGTGCCAGCAGTTTATCGGGGCCCCGCTACGAGCAGTACTTC,CASSLSGPRYEQYF